This is a list of T cell receptor beta chains from one sample in a study of blood T cell repertoires in COVID-19. The table came from immunoSEQ multiplex PCR; TCRdb's copy has only in-frame clones and leaves some out. In the table there are under 300,000 clones, about 80% of which are singletons. Sequencing used PBMCs or T cells enriched from blood (not recorded which). All receptors derive from a middle-aged man who had recovered from COVID-19. Both conserved end residues are part of each CDR3. D genes are given only for firm matches. Size tells how often a clone was seen (once, few, many) or the class of an expanded clone, and some rows leave it out.

J gene	V gene	clone size	D gene	CDR3 DNA	CDR3 protein
TRBJ2-7	TRBV27	-	-	TGTGCCAGCTCGAGAGAGAGCTCCTACGAGCAGTACTTC	CASSRESSYEQYF
TRBJ2-1	TRBV10-2	-	-	TGCGCCAGCAGTAGGTACCCCGAGACTCGTCAGGGTGAGCAGTTCTTC	CASSRYPETRQGEQFF
TRBJ2-3	TRBV27	-	-	TGTGCCGAACTAACTACGCGCACAGATACGCAGTATTTT	CAELTTRTDTQYF
TRBJ2-1	TRBV5-1	-	TRBD1	TGCGCCAGCAGCTTACACCCGGGACAGGAGAATGAGCAGTTCTTC	CASSLHPGQENEQFF
TRBJ2-1	TRBV29-1	-	TRBD1	TGCAGCGTTGAAAGATCCGGGACAGGGTTGAATGAGCAGTTCTTC	CSVERSGTGLNEQFF
TRBJ1-1	TRBV4-2	-	-	TGTGCCAGCAGCCCAGGCGGGGGAATGAACACTGAAGCTTTCTTT	CASSPGGGMNTEAFF
TRBJ1-4	TRBV5-1	-	-	TGCGCCAGCAGCTTGGCCATAGGGGGTAATGAAAAACTGTTTTTT	CASSLAIGGNEKLFF
TRBJ1-1	TRBV18	-	-	TGTGCCAGCTCACCACCGGAGGGAGAGACTGAAGCTTTCTTT	CASSPPEGETEAFF
TRBJ2-7	TRBV5-1	once	-	TGCGCCAGCAGCTTGGCAGAGGGCGGAACGTACGAGCAGTACTTC	CASSLAEGGTYEQYF
TRBJ1-1	TRBV20-1	many	-	TGCAGTGCTAGACAGAACACTGAAGCTTTCTTT	CSARQNTEAFF
TRBJ2-2	TRBV11-1	-	TRBD2	TGTGCCAGCAGCTTAGAGGGAGGGCCCACCGGGGAGCTGTTTTTT	CASSLEGGPTGELFF
TRBJ2-5	TRBV27	-	TRBD2	TGTGCCAGCAGTTTATTGGGGGGGGAAGTCCAAGAGACCCAGTACTTC	CASSLLGGEVQETQYF
TRBJ2-3	TRBV4-2	-	TRBD1	TGTGCCAGCAGCCCGGGACAGCCTAGCACAGATACGCAGTATTTT	CASSPGQPSTDTQYF
TRBJ2-7	TRBV28	-	TRBD1	TGTGCCAGCAGCAACAGGGGGCAAAGGTACGAGCAGTACTTC	CASSNRGQRYEQYF
TRBJ2-2	TRBV28	-	-	TGTGCCAGCAGTTTAGGGGGGTCACACGGGGAGCTGTTTTTT	CASSLGGSHGELFF
TRBJ1-5	TRBV28	-	-	TGTGCCAGCAGTTCCCCCTACGTCGATCAGCCCCAGCATTTT	CASSSPYVDQPQHF
TRBJ2-1	TRBV20-1	-	-	TGCAGTTGGGGCCGGTACAATGAGCAGTTCTTC	CSWGRYNEQFF
TRBJ1-2	TRBV5-1	-	TRBD1	TGCGCCAGCAGCCCGGAAGGGGGCTCAATCCACACCTTC	CASSPEGGSIHTF
TRBJ1-1	TRBV5-1	-	-	TGCGCCAGCAGCTTGGGCAGCTTGGGAGGTGAAGCTTTCTTT	CASSLGSLGGEAFF
TRBJ1-1	TRBV3-1/TRBV3-2	few	-	TGTGCCAGCAGCCCACTAGCTCGGGGGACTGAAGCTTTCTTT	CASSPLARGTEAFF
TRBJ2-7	TRBV2	-	-	TGTGCCAGCAGTGAACAACAGGAAGACGAGCAGTACTTC	CASSEQQEDEQYF
TRBJ1-5	TRBV5-5	-	-	TGTGCCAGCAGCTTTGCAGGGATGGATCAGCCCCAGCATTTT	CASSFAGMDQPQHF
TRBJ2-7	TRBV19	-	-	TGTGCCAGTAGTATCTCCCCGTACGAGCAGTACTTC	CASSISPYEQYF
TRBJ2-5	TRBV9	-	TRBD2	TGTGCCAGCAGCAGCCGACTAGCGGGGACTCAAGAGACCCAGTACTTC	CASSSRLAGTQETQYF
TRBJ2-7	TRBV5-4	-	TRBD1	TGTGCCAGCAGCCCATCGGGACAGAACTACGAGCAGTACTTC	CASSPSGQNYEQYF
TRBJ2-7	TRBV5-1	-	TRBD1	TGCGCCAGCAGCCCGGGACAGGGAAGCTCCTACGAGCAGTACTTC	CASSPGQGSSYEQYF
TRBJ2-7	TRBV3-1/TRBV3-2	-	-	TGTGCCAGCAGCCAAGCCGGGGGGACACCCCACTTC	CASSQAGGTPHF
TRBJ1-2	TRBV21-1	-	-	TGTGCCAGCACTTTAAGCGGGACAGGGGATGGCTACACCTTC	CASTLSGTGDGYTF
TRBJ2-3	TRBV11-2	-	TRBD2	TGTGCCAGTTCCCTAGCCAGCGGGAGGGCCAGGGGGAATACGCAGTATTTT	CASSLASGRARGNTQYF